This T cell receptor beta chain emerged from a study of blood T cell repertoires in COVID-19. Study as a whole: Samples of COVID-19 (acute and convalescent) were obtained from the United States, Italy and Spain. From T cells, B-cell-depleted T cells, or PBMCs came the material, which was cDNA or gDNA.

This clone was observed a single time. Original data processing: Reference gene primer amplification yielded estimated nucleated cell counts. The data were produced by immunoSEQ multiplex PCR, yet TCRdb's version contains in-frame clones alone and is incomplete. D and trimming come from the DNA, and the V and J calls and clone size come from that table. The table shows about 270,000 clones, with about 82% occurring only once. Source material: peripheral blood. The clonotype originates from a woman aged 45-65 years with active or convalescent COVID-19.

CDR3 nucleotide sequence: TGTGCCAGCAGTCAATCGACAGGGTGGTTCGCTGAAGCTTTCTTT. This encodes CASSQSTGWFAEAFF. The chain uses TRBV6-5 and TRBJ1-1, with 7 bases that match TRBD1. The CDR3 sequence is 15 residues long. V shed 5 bases and J 6 bases; nucleotides not matched to a gene: 12. Germline V lookup: CDR1 MNHEY, CDR2 SVGAGI.